Listed below are T cell receptor beta chains from one sample, sequenced in a study of T-cell reconstitution after alpha-beta-depleted transplantation in children. TCRdb re-called the PCR reads with MiXCR, one entry per CDR3 protein. The repertoire holds about 360,000 distinct CDR3 sequences, with roughly 15% as singletons. Here the sequenced sample was PBMCs, taken from the stem cell graft. The source is a human donor who donated a stem cell graft to a child with Fanconi anemia. Each CDR3 is given with its conserved first and last residue. A D gene is named only where the DNA matches it firmly. Only some rows state a clone size, as once, few, many or a class for expanded clones.

v_call: TRBV12-3/TRBV12-4
clone_size: few
d_call: .
j_call: TRBJ1-2
cdr3_nt: TGTGCCAGCAGCAACCCGCCTTATGGCTACACCTTC
cdr3_aa: CASSNPPYGYTF

v_call: TRBV3-1
clone_size: few
d_call: .
j_call: TRBJ2-1
cdr3_nt: TGTGCCAGCAGCCAAGCCCTACAATACAATGAGCAGTTCTTC
cdr3_aa: CASSQALQYNEQFF

v_call: TRBV29-1
clone_size: .
d_call: TRBD1
j_call: TRBJ1-3
cdr3_nt: TGCAGCGTTGAAGATACATCAGGGGGCTTCGCAAACACCATATATTTT
cdr3_aa: CSVEDTSGGFANTIYF

v_call: TRBV5-1
clone_size: many
d_call: .
j_call: TRBJ2-4
cdr3_nt: TGCGCCAGCAGCCTCGGAGCAGGGTTGACCAAAAACATTCAGTACTTC
cdr3_aa: CASSLGAGLTKNIQYF

v_call: TRBV5-6
clone_size: few
d_call: .
j_call: TRBJ1-2
cdr3_nt: TGTGCCAGCAGCTTATTCTTCGATGGCTACACCTTC
cdr3_aa: CASSLFFDGYTF

v_call: TRBV5-5
clone_size: .
d_call: .
j_call: TRBJ2-1
cdr3_nt: TGTGCCAGCAGCCTTATGGGGGGCCGAAGCAACAATGAGCAGTTCTTC
cdr3_aa: CASSLMGGRSNNEQFF

v_call: TRBV12-3/TRBV12-4
clone_size: .
d_call: TRBD2
j_call: TRBJ2-5
cdr3_nt: TGTGCCAGCAGTCGGAGGACTAGCGGGGGCCTGTACCAAGAGACCCAGTACTTC
cdr3_aa: CASSRRTSGGLYQETQYF

v_call: TRBV7-3
clone_size: few
d_call: .
j_call: TRBJ2-3
cdr3_nt: TGTGCCAGCAGCTCGACAGGAGGCTCGCAAGATACGCAGTATTTT
cdr3_aa: CASSSTGGSQDTQYF

v_call: TRBV29-1
clone_size: many
d_call: .
j_call: TRBJ2-1
cdr3_nt: TGCAGCGTTGTACTAGAAAGCTCCTACAATGAGCAGTTCTTC
cdr3_aa: CSVVLESSYNEQFF

v_call: TRBV29-1
clone_size: .
d_call: .
j_call: TRBJ2-3
cdr3_nt: TGCAGCGTTGACGTAGCTAGCACAGATACGCAGTATTTT
cdr3_aa: CSVDVASTDTQYF

v_call: TRBV5-1
clone_size: few
d_call: TRBD2
j_call: TRBJ2-1
cdr3_nt: TGCGCCAGCAGCCTCCGCTCGACTAGCGGGGGGCCCGAGCAGTTCTTC
cdr3_aa: CASSLRSTSGGPEQFF

v_call: TRBV19
clone_size: few
d_call: .
j_call: TRBJ1-5
cdr3_nt: TGTGCCAGTAGTGACAGGCCACAGCCCCAGCATTTT
cdr3_aa: CASSDRPQPQHF

v_call: TRBV7-2
clone_size: few
d_call: .
j_call: TRBJ1-2
cdr3_nt: TGTGCCAGCAGCTTCACAGCTCACTATGGCTACACCTTC
cdr3_aa: CASSFTAHYGYTF

v_call: TRBV15
clone_size: .
d_call: .
j_call: TRBJ1-2
cdr3_nt: TGTGCCACCAGCATAAGTCGACAGGCAAACCCTTATGGCTACACCTTC
cdr3_aa: CATSISRQANPYGYTF

v_call: TRBV15
clone_size: .
d_call: .
j_call: TRBJ1-5
cdr3_nt: TGTGCCACCAGCAGCTCGTCGTATCAGCCCCAGCATTTT
cdr3_aa: CATSSSSYQPQHF

v_call: TRBV20-1
clone_size: many
d_call: TRBD2
j_call: TRBJ2-5
cdr3_nt: TGCAGTGCTGCGAGACCCGCGGGGGGTTCCTTGGGGACCCAGTACTTC
cdr3_aa: CSAARPAGGSLGTQYF

v_call: TRBV29-1
clone_size: few
d_call: .
j_call: TRBJ1-2
cdr3_nt: TGCAGCGTTGGATTGCAAGCGCGGGGCTACACCTTC
cdr3_aa: CSVGLQARGYTF

v_call: TRBV2
clone_size: .
d_call: .
j_call: TRBJ1-6
cdr3_nt: TGTGCCGGACATTCCCAGAGCACTACTTCACCCCTCCACTTT
cdr3_aa: CAGHSQSTTSPLHF

v_call: TRBV12-3/TRBV12-4
clone_size: many
d_call: .
j_call: TRBJ1-4
cdr3_nt: TGTGCCAGCAGTGAAGGGACAAGGGGAAAACTGTTTTTT
cdr3_aa: CASSEGTRGKLFF

v_call: TRBV6-2/TRBV6-3
clone_size: few
d_call: TRBD1
j_call: TRBJ1-5
cdr3_nt: TGTGCCAGCAGGGACAGGGCCAGCGGCAATCAGCCCCAGCATTTT
cdr3_aa: CASRDRASGNQPQHF

v_call: TRBV6-1
clone_size: once
d_call: .
j_call: TRBJ1-1
cdr3_nt: TGTGCCAGCAGACCCCCAGGTGGGAGTACTGAAGCTTTCTTT
cdr3_aa: CASRPPGGSTEAFF

v_call: TRBV5-1
clone_size: few
d_call: TRBD1
j_call: TRBJ1-3
cdr3_nt: TGCGCCAGCAGCTTGGTGGGGGGACAGCTTTCCTCTGGAAACACCATATATTTT
cdr3_aa: CASSLVGGQLSSGNTIYF

v_call: TRBV18
clone_size: few
d_call: .
j_call: TRBJ1-1
cdr3_nt: TGTGCCAGCTCACCAACGGACTGGAACACTGAAGCTTTCTTT
cdr3_aa: CASSPTDWNTEAFF

v_call: TRBV7-2
clone_size: once
d_call: TRBD2
j_call: TRBJ2-5
cdr3_nt: TGTGCCAGCAGCTTACAGCGGGGGGAAGGAGAGACCCAGTACTTC
cdr3_aa: CASSLQRGEGETQYF

v_call: TRBV4-1
clone_size: few
d_call: TRBD2
j_call: TRBJ2-3
cdr3_nt: TGCGCCAGCAGCCAATTTTTAGCGGGGACAGATACGCAGTATTTT
cdr3_aa: CASSQFLAGTDTQYF

v_call: TRBV20-1
clone_size: few
d_call: .
j_call: TRBJ1-2
cdr3_nt: TGCAGTGCTAAGTCGGGAATTAATTTTGGCTACACCTTC
cdr3_aa: CSAKSGINFGYTF

v_call: TRBV20-1
clone_size: .
d_call: .
j_call: TRBJ2-5
cdr3_nt: TGCAGTGCTAGTGCGGGCAGGGGAGAGACCCAGTACTTC
cdr3_aa: CSASAGRGETQYF

v_call: TRBV7-2
clone_size: few
d_call: .
j_call: TRBJ1-3
cdr3_nt: TGTGCCAGCAGCCCTGGGACTTACTCTGGAAACACCATATATTTT
cdr3_aa: CASSPGTYSGNTIYF

v_call: TRBV15
clone_size: few
d_call: .
j_call: TRBJ1-4
cdr3_nt: TGTGCCACCAGCAGAGATCAGGATGGGGGAAAACTGTTTTTT
cdr3_aa: CATSRDQDGGKLFF